Each of the 2 T cell receptor beta chains below was sequenced from the same sample in a study of siplizumab effects on memory and regulatory T cells. Profiling relied on immunoSEQ multiplex PCR, and the TCRdb table lists in-frame clones only, not all of them. Of some 100,000 clones in the sample, around 95% were seen once. The material sequenced was Tregs sorted from blood. All receptors come from a human donor in good health.

This clone is labeled medium-sized (0.01 to 0.1%). The gene calls are TRBV5-1 and TRBJ2-7, with D unclear. V shed 0 bases and J shed 2 bases, with 6 bases lying between them. The CDR3 is made up of 13 amino acids. The germline V gene has CDR1 SGHRS and CDR2 YFSETQ. The CDR3 region has the DNA TGCGCCAGCAGCTTGGTTGAACCCTACGAGCAGTACTTC. This encodes CASSLVEPYEQYF. The full variable domain, with the rest looked up from reference TRBV5-1 and TRBJ2-7, is KAGVTQTPRYLIKTRGQQVTLSCSPISGHRSVSWYQQTPGQGLQFLFEYFSETQRNKGNFPGRFSGRQFSNSRSEMNVSTLELGDSALYLCASSLVEPYEQYFGPGTRLTVT.

The chain recombines TRBV18 with TRBJ1-1, with D possibly matching TRBD1 (5 bases). Germline lookup yields CDR1 KGHSH and CDR2 LQKENI. The V end was cut by 4 bases, the J end by 1 base, with 10 bases between. This CDR3 region has 14 residues. The CDR3 loop reads CASSLAGPNTEAFF. CDR3 DNA: TGTGCCAGCTCACTGGCAGGGCCGAACACTGAAGCTTTCTTT.